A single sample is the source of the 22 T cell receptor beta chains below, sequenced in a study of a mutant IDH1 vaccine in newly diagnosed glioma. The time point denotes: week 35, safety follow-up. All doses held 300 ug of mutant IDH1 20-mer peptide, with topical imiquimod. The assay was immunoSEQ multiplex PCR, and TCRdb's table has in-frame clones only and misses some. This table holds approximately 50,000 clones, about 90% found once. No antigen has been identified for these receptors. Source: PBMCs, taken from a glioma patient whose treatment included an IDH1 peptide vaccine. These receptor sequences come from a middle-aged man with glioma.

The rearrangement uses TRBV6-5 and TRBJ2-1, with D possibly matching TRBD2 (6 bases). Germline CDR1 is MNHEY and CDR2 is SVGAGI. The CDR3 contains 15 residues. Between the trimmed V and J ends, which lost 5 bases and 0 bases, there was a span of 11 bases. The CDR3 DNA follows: TGTGCCAGCAGTGCGGCGGGGAGCTCCTACAATGAGCAGTTCTTC. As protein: CASSAAGSSYNEQFF.

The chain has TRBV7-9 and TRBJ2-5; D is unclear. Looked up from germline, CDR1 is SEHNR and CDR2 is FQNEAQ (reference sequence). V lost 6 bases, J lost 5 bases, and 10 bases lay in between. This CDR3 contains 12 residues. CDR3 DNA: TGTGCCAGCAGTCCCCTTTCCGAGACCCAGTACTTC. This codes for CASSPLSETQYF.

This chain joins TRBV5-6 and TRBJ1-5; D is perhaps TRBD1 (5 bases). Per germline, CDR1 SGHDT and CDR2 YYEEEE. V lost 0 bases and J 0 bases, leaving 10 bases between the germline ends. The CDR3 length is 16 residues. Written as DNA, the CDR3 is TGTGCCAGCAGCTTGGGCAGGGCATATAGCAATCAGCCCCAGCATTTT. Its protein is CASSLGRAYSNQPQHF.

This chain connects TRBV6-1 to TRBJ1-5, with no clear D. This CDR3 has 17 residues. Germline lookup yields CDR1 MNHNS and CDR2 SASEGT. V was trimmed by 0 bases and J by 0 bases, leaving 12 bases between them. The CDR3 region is CASSEAVRSYSNQPQHF. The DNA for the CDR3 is TGTGCCAGCAGTGAAGCTGTCCGCAGCTATAGCAATCAGCCCCAGCATTTT.

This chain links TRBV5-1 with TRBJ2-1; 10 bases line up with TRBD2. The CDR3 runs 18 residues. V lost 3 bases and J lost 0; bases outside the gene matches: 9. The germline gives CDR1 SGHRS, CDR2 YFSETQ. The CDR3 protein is CASSSLAGDKSSYNEQFF. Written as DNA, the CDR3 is TGCGCCAGCAGCTCTCTAGCGGGAGACAAGAGCTCCTACAATGAGCAGTTCTTC.

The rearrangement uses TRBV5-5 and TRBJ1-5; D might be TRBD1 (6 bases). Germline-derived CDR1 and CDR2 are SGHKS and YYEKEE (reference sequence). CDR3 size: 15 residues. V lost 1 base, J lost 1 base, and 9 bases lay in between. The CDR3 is CASSLSGTSNQPQHF. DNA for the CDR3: TGTGCCAGCAGCTTGTCAGGGACAAGCAATCAGCCCCAGCATTTT.

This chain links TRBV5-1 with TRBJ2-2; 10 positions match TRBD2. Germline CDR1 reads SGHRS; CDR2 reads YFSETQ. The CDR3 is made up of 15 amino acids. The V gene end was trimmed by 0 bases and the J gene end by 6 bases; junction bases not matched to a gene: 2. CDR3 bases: TGCGCCAGCAGCTTGGTGGGACTAGCGTCCGGGGAGCTGTTTTTT. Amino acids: CASSLVGLASGELFF.

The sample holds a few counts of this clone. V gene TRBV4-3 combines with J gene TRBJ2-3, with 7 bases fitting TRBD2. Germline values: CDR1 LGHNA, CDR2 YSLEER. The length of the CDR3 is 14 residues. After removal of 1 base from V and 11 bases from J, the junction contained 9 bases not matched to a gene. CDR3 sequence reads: CASSQGGEGLRQYF. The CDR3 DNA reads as TGCGCCAGCAGCCAAGGGGGGGAGGGCCTTAGGCAGTATTTT.

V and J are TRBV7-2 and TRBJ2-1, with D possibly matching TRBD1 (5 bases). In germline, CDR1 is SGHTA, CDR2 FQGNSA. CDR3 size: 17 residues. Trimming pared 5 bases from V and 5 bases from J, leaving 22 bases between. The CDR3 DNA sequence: TGTGCCAGCAGCCGGTGCCCGGAATTAGGGGTTAACAATGAGCAGTTCTTC. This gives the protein CASSRCPELGVNNEQFF.

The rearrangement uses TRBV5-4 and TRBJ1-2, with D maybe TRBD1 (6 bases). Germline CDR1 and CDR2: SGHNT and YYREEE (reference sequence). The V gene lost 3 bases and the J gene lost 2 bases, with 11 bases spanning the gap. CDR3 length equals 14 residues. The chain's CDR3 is CASSSGHPNYGYTF. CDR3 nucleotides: TGTGCCAGCAGCTCGGGACATCCGAACTATGGCTACACCTTC.

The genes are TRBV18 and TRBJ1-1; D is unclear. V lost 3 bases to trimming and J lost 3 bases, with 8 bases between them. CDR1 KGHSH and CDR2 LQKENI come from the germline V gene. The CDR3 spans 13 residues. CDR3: CASSPFADTEAFF. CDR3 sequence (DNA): TGTGCCAGCTCACCTTTCGCGGACACTGAAGCTTTCTTT.

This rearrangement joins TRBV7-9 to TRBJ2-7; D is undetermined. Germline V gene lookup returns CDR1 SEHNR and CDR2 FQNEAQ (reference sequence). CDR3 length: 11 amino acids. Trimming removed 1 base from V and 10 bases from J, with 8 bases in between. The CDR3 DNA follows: TGTGCCAGCAGCTTAGGCCAGATTCAGTACTTC. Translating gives CASSLGQIQYF.

The CDR3 region is CATSRDGLAGAHTDTQYF. CDR3 nucleotides: TGTGCCACCAGCAGAGATGGTCTAGCGGGGGCTCACACAGATACGCAGTATTTT. This rearrangement joins TRBV15 to TRBJ2-3, with 10 nucleotides matching TRBD2. With V trimmed by 0 bases and J by 2 bases, 8 bases remained unmatched. Per germline, CDR1 LNHNV and CDR2 YYDKDF (reference sequence). This CDR3 spans 18 amino acids.

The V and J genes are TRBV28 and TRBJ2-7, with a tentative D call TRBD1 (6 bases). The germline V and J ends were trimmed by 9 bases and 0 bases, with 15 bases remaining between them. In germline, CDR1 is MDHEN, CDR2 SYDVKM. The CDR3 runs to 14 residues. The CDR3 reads CASLGAGLSYEQYF. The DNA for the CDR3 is TGTGCCAGTCTGGGGGCAGGCCTCTCCTACGAGCAGTACTTC.

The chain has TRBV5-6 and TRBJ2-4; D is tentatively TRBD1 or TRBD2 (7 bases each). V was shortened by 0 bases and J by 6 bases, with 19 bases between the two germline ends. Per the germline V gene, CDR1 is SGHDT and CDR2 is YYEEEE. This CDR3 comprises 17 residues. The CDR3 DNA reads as TGTGCCAGCAGCTTGGCCAAACAGGGGAGGGGGGCAAACATTCAGTACTTC. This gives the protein CASSLAKQGRGANIQYF.

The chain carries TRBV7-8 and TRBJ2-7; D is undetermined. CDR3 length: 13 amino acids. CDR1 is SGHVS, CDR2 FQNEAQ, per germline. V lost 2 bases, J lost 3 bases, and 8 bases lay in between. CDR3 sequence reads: CASSLLEFYEQYF. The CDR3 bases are TGTGCCAGCAGCTTACTGGAGTTCTACGAGCAGTACTTC.

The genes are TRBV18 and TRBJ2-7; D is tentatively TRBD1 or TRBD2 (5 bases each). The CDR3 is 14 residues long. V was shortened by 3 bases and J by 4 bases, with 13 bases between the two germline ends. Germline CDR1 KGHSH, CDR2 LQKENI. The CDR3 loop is CASSPSGQNYEQYF. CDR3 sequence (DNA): TGTGCCAGCTCACCCTCGGGGCAGAATTACGAGCAGTACTTC. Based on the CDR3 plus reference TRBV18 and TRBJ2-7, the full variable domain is NAGVMQNPRHLVRRRGQEARLRCSPMKGHSHVYWYRQLPEEGLKFMVYLQKENIIDESGMPKERFSAEFPKEGPSILRIQQVVRGDSAAYFCASSPSGQNYEQYFGPGTRLTVT.

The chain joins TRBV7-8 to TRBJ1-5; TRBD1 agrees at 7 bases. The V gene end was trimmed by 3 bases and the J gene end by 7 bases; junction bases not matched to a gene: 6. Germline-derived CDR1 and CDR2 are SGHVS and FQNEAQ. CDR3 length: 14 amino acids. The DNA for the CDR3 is TGTGCCAGCAGCTTTATGGACAGGATCCAGCCCCAGCATTTT. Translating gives CASSFMDRIQPQHF.

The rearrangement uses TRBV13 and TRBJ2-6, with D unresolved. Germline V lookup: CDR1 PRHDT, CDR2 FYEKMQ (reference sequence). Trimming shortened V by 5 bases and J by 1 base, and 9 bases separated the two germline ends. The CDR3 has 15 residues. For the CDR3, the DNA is TGTGCCAGCAGCCCTAACCCTTCTGGGGCCAACGTCCTGACTTTC. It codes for CASSPNPSGANVLTF.

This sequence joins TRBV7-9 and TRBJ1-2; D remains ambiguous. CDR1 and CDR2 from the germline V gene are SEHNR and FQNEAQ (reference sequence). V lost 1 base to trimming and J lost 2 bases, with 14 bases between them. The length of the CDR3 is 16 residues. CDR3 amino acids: CASSLERGLGNYGYTF. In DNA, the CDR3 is TGTGCCAGCAGCTTAGAACGCGGACTGGGAAACTATGGCTACACCTTC.

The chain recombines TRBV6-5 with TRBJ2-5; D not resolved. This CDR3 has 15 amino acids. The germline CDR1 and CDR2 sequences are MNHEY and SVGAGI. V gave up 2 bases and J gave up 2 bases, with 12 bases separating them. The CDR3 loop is CASSYGGLRQETQYF. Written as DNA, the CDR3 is TGTGCCAGCAGTTACGGTGGGCTCCGACAAGAGACCCAGTACTTC.

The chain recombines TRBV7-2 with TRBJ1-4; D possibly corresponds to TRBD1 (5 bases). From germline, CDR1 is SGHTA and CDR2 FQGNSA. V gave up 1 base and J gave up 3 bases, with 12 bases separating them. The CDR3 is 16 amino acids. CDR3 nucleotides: TGTGCCAGCAGCTTAGTTTGGGGCCCAGCTAATGAAAAACTGTTTTTT. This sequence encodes CASSLVWGPANEKLFF.